Each of the 18 T cell receptor beta chains below was sequenced from the same sample in a study of radiation and T cells in renal cell carcinoma. Using immunoSEQ multiplex PCR, the repertoire was profiled, and TCRdb retains in-frame clones only, with some absent. The sample lists about 23,000 clones; around 57% were seen once. Treatment given: treatment-naive control, cytoreductive nephrectomy. The sequencing used tumor tissue, collected from a patient whose treatment was nephrectomy without radiotherapy. These receptors came from a human donor with renal cell carcinoma.

J is TRBJ1-5 and V is TRBV9, with D perhaps matching TRBD1 (5 bases). Trimming took 4 bases from V and 4 from J, leaving 15 bases between them. Germline CDR1 reads SGDLS; CDR2 reads YYNGEE. The CDR3 runs to 15 residues. The CDR3 sequence is CASSPEGTGNQPQHF. In DNA, the CDR3 is TGTGCCAGCAGCCCCGAGGGGACGGGTAATCAGCCCCAGCATTTT.

The chain couples TRBV19 to TRBJ1-2; D is ambiguous. The CDR3 length is 12 residues. Trimming took 6 bases from V and 10 from J, leaving 15 bases between them. Germline V gives CDR1 LNHDA, CDR2 SQIVND (reference sequence). The CDR3 protein is CASSNDRSDYTF. DNA of the CDR3: TGTGCCAGTAGCAATGACCGATCGGACTACACCTTC.

The chain couples TRBV19 to TRBJ1-1, with D unclear. Per germline, CDR1 LNHDA and CDR2 SQIVND (reference sequence). The CDR3 covers 13 residues. The V end lost 2 bases, the J end lost 3 bases, and 7 bases lay between the germline ends. This CDR3 is CASSIMEDTEAFF. Here the CDR3 DNA reads TGTGCCAGTAGTATAATGGAAGACACTGAAGCTTTCTTT.

The J gene is TRBJ2-6, the V gene TRBV25-1; TRBD1 is a possible D gene (5 bases). CDR1 is MGHDK, CDR2 SYGVNS, per germline. The V end lost 6 bases, the J end lost 1 base, and 10 bases lay between the germline ends. The CDR3 is 15 amino acids. As DNA, the CDR3 is TGTGCCAGCAGCTTCACAGGATCTGGGGCCAACGTCCTGACTTTC. It is translated as CASSFTGSGANVLTF.

This sequence joins TRBV27 and TRBJ2-7; tentative D call: TRBD2 (5 bases). Trimming shortened V by 6 bases and J by 5 bases, and 11 bases separated the two germline ends. Germline lookup yields CDR1 MNHEY and CDR2 SMNVEV (reference sequence). CDR3 length: 12 amino acids. The CDR3 DNA reads as TGTGCCAGCAGCCGGGTGGAGGACGAGCAGTACTTC. Residues: CASSRVEDEQYF.

The J gene is TRBJ1-4, the V gene TRBV6-5; the match to TRBD1 covers 10 bases. The CDR3 sequence is 16 residues long. Germline trimming cut 3 bases from V and 6 bases from J; bases unmatched to any gene: 7. Germline V gene data show CDR1 as MNHEY and CDR2 as SVGAGI. Written as DNA, the CDR3 is TGTGCCAGCAGTTATGTAGGCGGGACAGGGGATGAAAAACTGTTTTTT. Its protein is CASSYVGGTGDEKLFF.

The chain is built from TRBV5-4 and TRBJ1-1; tentatively, D is TRBD1 (6 bases). V was trimmed by 0 bases and J by 5 bases, leaving 11 bases between them. CDR1 and CDR2 (germline): SGHNT, YYREEE (reference sequence). The CDR3 extends over 14 amino acids. The CDR3 DNA reads as TGTGCCAGCAGCTTGGAGGGGGTACGGACTGAAGCTTTCTTT. This encodes CASSLEGVRTEAFF. Variable domain in full (rest from reference TRBV5-4 and TRBJ1-1): ETGVTQSPTHLIKTRGQQVTLRCSSQSGHNTVSWYQQALGQGPQFIFQYYREEENGRGNFPPRFSGLQFPNYSSELNVNALELDDSALYLCASSLEGVRTEAFFGQGTRLTVV.

This clone has just a few counts. DNA for the CDR3: TGCGCCAGCAGCTTAGACAGTCCCGCCGAAGCTTTCTTT. This codes for CASSLDSPAEAFF. The chain has TRBV5-1 and TRBJ1-1; the D gene is possibly TRBD1 (5 bases). The germline V gene has CDR1 SGHRS and CDR2 YFSETQ. The CDR3 extends over 13 amino acids. Trimming removed 2 bases at V and 8 bases at J, with 13 bases between.

By proportion, this clone is medium-sized. The V call is TRBV7-2, the J call TRBJ2-1; the match to TRBD2 covers 8 bases. The V gene's germline CDR1 is SGHTA and CDR2 FQGNSA. V shed 2 bases, J shed 2 bases, and the junction held 11 bases outside the gene matches. This CDR3 is 18 amino acids long. The CDR3 spells CASSLIGGGTTPYNEQFF. In DNA, the CDR3 is TGTGCCAGCAGCTTAATCGGGGGGGGTACCACACCCTACAATGAGCAGTTCTTC.

By its share, this clone is medium-sized. The chain employs TRBV6-1 and TRBJ1-2, with D uncertain. The CDR3 totals 13 residues. Trimming removed 7 bases at V and 8 bases at J, with 17 bases between. Germline lookup yields CDR1 MNHNS and CDR2 SASEGT. The CDR3 sequence: CASMVRNTWGYTF. CDR3 sequence (DNA): TGTGCCAGCATGGTCAGGAACACTTGGGGCTACACCTTC.

V and J are TRBV2 and TRBJ2-3; D might be TRBD1 (5 bases). CDR3 length: 14 residues. The V end was cut by 3 bases, the J end by 2 bases, with 9 bases between. Germline CDR1 and CDR2: SNHLY and FYNNEI. The CDR3 coding sequence is TGTGCCAGCAGTGACAGGGCAGACACAGATACGCAGTATTTT. Encoded protein: CASSDRADTDTQYF.

V and J are TRBV7-8 and TRBJ1-6; D is ambiguous. Looked up from germline, CDR1 is SGHVS and CDR2 is FQNEAQ. Trimming pared 1 base from V and 0 bases from J, leaving 10 bases between. This CDR3 contains 17 residues. CDR3 protein: CASSLESGSSYNSPLHF. The DNA of the CDR3 is TGTGCCAGCAGCTTAGAATCTGGAAGCTCCTATAATTCACCCCTCCACTTT.

V and J are TRBV2 and TRBJ2-7; no clear D gene. Germline V gene data show CDR1 as SNHLY and CDR2 as FYNNEI. Trimming stripped 3 bases from V and 3 bases from J, with 12 bases between. The CDR3 is 14 amino acids. CDR3 in amino acids: CASSDMLEHYEQYF. CDR3 sequence (DNA): TGTGCCAGCAGTGATATGTTAGAACACTACGAGCAGTACTTC.

This clone was counted only a few times. J is TRBJ2-2 and V is TRBV6-1, with D hard to call. CDR1 is MNHNS and CDR2 is SASEGT in the germline V gene. This CDR3 contains 13 residues. Trimming took off 7 bases at V and 5 bases at J, with 11 bases between the two ends. This CDR3 reads CASTGSRTGELFF. DNA for the CDR3: TGTGCCAGCACAGGTAGCAGAACCGGGGAGCTGTTTTTT.

The chain has TRBV2 and TRBJ1-5; the match to TRBD1 covers 7 bases. Germline assignment: CDR1 SNHLY and CDR2 FYNNEI. Trimming removed 5 bases from V and 2 bases from J; junction bases left unmatched: 6. The CDR3 sequence is 15 residues long. This chain's CDR3 is CASSLAGGGNQPQHF. The CDR3 DNA is TGTGCCAGCAGTCTTGCAGGGGGAGGCAATCAGCCCCAGCATTTT.

The genes are TRBV7-9 and TRBJ2-7; perhaps TRBD1 as D (7 bases). The CDR3 runs 15 residues. Trimming pared 6 bases from V and 0 bases from J, leaving 15 bases between. Per germline, CDR1 SEHNR and CDR2 FQNEAQ (reference sequence). The CDR3 sequence is CASRSGRDSSYEQYF. CDR3 nucleotide sequence: TGTGCCAGCAGGTCCGGGCGGGACAGCTCCTACGAGCAGTACTTC.

This clone appeared a few times. CDR3 sequence (DNA): TGTGCCAGTAGTATTTGGGGGCCGAACACCGGGGAGCTGTTTTTT. Translating it yields CASSIWGPNTGELFF. The V gene is TRBV19, the J gene TRBJ2-2, with a weak D call TRBD1 (6 bases). Germline CDR1 and CDR2: LNHDA and SQIVND (reference sequence). This CDR3 contains 15 residues. V dropped 3 bases and J dropped 0 bases, with 8 bases sitting between them.

By frequency in the sample, this clone is medium-sized (0.01 to 0.1%). The gene calls are TRBV7-9 and TRBJ1-1; tentative D call: TRBD1 (5 bases). CDR1 is SEHNR, CDR2 FQNEAQ, per germline (reference sequence). Trimming removed 5 bases at V and 2 bases at J, with 18 bases between. The CDR3 covers 16 residues. CDR3 nucleotides: TGTGCCAGCAGCCGTTATGGCGGGGCAGGAAACACTGAAGCTTTCTTT. It translates to CASSRYGGAGNTEAFF.